This is a list of T cell receptor beta chains from one sample in a study of STAT5B mutations in CD4+ large granular lymphocyte leukemia. Libraries were prepared by immunoSEQ multiplex PCR; TCRdb keeps only in-frame clonotypes and omits some of them. The sample has some 40,000 clones; 65% to 90% are singletons. Material: CD4+ T cells from blood buffy coats. Source of these receptors: a human donor in good health. Both conserved end residues are part of each CDR3. D genes are given only for firm matches. Size tells how often a clone was seen (once, few, many) or the class of an expanded clone, and some rows leave it out.

V gene: TRBV7-2; D gene: -; J gene: TRBJ2-1; clone size: few; CDR3 protein: CASSSGTSNEQFF; CDR3 DNA: TGTGCCAGCAGCTCCGGAACTAGCAATGAGCAGTTCTTC
V gene: TRBV7-2; D gene: -; J gene: TRBJ1-4; clone size: -; CDR3 protein: CASSTTPWTNEKLFF; CDR3 DNA: TGTGCCAGCAGCACGACCCCGTGGACTAATGAAAAACTGTTTTTT
V gene: TRBV19; D gene: -; J gene: TRBJ1-1; clone size: -; CDR3 protein: CASSIDRGTEAFF; CDR3 DNA: TGTGCCAGTAGTATTGACCGAGGGACTGAAGCTTTCTTT
V gene: TRBV27; D gene: TRBD2; J gene: TRBJ2-7; clone size: -; CDR3 protein: CASSSRGSGSPYEQYF; CDR3 DNA: TGTGCCAGCAGTTCTCGAGGTAGCGGGAGCCCCTACGAGCAGTACTTC
V gene: TRBV7-2; D gene: -; J gene: TRBJ1-2; clone size: -; CDR3 protein: CASSLAQGPNYGYTF; CDR3 DNA: TGTGCCAGCAGCTTAGCACAGGGACCTAACTATGGCTACACCTTC
V gene: TRBV2; D gene: -; J gene: TRBJ2-5; clone size: once; CDR3 protein: CASSRRDQETQYF; CDR3 DNA: TGTGCCAGCAGTAGGCGTGATCAAGAGACCCAGTACTTC
V gene: TRBV10-1; D gene: -; J gene: TRBJ2-2; clone size: -; CDR3 protein: CASSTTNTGELFF; CDR3 DNA: TGCGCCAGCAGCACTACGAACACCGGGGAGCTGTTTTTT
V gene: TRBV7-3; D gene: -; J gene: TRBJ2-7; clone size: few; CDR3 protein: CASSLMGESEQYF; CDR3 DNA: TGTGCCAGCAGCTTAATGGGGGAAAGCGAGCAGTACTTC
V gene: TRBV28; D gene: -; J gene: TRBJ2-7; clone size: -; CDR3 protein: CASSPGYEQYF; CDR3 DNA: TGTGCCAGCAGTCCCGGGTACGAGCAGTACTTC
V gene: TRBV18; D gene: -; J gene: TRBJ1-2; clone size: once; CDR3 protein: CASSPGPNTYGYTF; CDR3 DNA: TGTGCCAGCTCCCCCGGACCTAACACCTATGGCTACACCTTC
V gene: TRBV7-9; D gene: -; J gene: TRBJ1-5; clone size: -; CDR3 protein: CASSLGDRGNQPQHF; CDR3 DNA: TGTGCCAGCAGCTTAGGGGACCGGGGCAATCAGCCCCAGCATTTT
V gene: TRBV27; D gene: -; J gene: TRBJ2-3; clone size: -; CDR3 protein: CASSFAHVADTQYF; CDR3 DNA: TGTGCCAGCAGTTTTGCCCACGTGGCAGATACGCAGTATTTT
V gene: TRBV6-5; D gene: TRBD1; J gene: TRBJ2-7; clone size: -; CDR3 protein: CASRTGGSSYEQYF; CDR3 DNA: TGTGCCAGCAGGACAGGGGGGAGCTCCTACGAGCAGTACTTC
V gene: TRBV5-4; D gene: -; J gene: TRBJ2-7; clone size: -; CDR3 protein: CASSVTIGHEQYF; CDR3 DNA: TGTGCCAGCAGCGTTACCATTGGCCACGAGCAGTACTTC
V gene: TRBV7-2; D gene: -; J gene: TRBJ2-5; clone size: once; CDR3 protein: CASSLGQGETQYF; CDR3 DNA: TGTGCCAGCAGCTTGGGGCAAGGAGAGACCCAGTACTTC
V gene: TRBV7-9; D gene: -; J gene: TRBJ1-4; clone size: -; CDR3 protein: CASSSLTATNEKLFF; CDR3 DNA: TGTGCCAGCAGCTCCCTGACAGCAACTAATGAAAAACTGTTTTTT
V gene: TRBV6-1; D gene: TRBD1; J gene: TRBJ1-2; clone size: -; CDR3 protein: CASSPDRGRGYTF; CDR3 DNA: TGTGCCAGCAGTCCTGACAGGGGACGTGGCTACACCTTC
V gene: TRBV10-1; D gene: -; J gene: TRBJ2-1; clone size: -; CDR3 protein: CASGASEINEQFF; CDR3 DNA: TGCGCCAGCGGGGCTAGCGAGATCAATGAGCAGTTCTTC
V gene: TRBV30; D gene: -; J gene: TRBJ2-2; clone size: -; CDR3 protein: CAWSPSNTGELFF; CDR3 DNA: TGTGCCTGGAGCCCGTCGAACACCGGGGAGCTGTTTTTT